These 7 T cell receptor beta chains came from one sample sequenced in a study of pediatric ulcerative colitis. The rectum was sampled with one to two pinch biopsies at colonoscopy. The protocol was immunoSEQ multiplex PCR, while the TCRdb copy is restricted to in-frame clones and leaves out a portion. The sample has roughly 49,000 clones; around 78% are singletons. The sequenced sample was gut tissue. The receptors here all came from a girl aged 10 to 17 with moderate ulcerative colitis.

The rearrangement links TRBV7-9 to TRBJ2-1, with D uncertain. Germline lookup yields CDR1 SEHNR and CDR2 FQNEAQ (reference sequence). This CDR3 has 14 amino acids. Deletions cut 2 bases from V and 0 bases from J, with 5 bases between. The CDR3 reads CASSLSSSYNEQFF. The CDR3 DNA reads TGTGCCAGCAGCTTATCTAGCTCCTACAATGAGCAGTTCTTC.

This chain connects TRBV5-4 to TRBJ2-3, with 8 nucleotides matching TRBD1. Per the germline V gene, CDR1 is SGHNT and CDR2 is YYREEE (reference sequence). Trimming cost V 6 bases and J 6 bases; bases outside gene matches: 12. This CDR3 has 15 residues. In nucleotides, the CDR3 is TGTGCCAGCACCTTTGACAGGGGATTTTCCGATACGCAGTATTTT. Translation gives CASTFDRGFSDTQYF.

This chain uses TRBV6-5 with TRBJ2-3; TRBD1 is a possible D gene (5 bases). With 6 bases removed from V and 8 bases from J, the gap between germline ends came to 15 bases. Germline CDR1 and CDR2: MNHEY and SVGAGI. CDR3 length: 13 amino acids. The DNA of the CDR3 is TGTGCCAGCAGCCCAACGTCAGGGTTTACGCAGTATTTT. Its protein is CASSPTSGFTQYF.

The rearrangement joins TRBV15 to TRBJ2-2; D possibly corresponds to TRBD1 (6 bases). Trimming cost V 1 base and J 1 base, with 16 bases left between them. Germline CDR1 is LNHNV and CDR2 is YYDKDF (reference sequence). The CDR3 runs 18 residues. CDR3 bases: TGTGCCACCAGCAGAGGGACAGACAGCCTATGGAACACCGGGGAGCTGTTTTTT. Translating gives CATSRGTDSLWNTGELFF.

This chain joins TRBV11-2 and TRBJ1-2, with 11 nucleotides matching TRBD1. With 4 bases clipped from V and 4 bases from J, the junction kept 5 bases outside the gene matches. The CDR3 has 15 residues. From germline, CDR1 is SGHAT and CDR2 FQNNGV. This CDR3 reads CASSYPGTGGYGYTF. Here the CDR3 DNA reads TGTGCCAGCAGCTACCCCGGGACAGGGGGCTATGGCTACACCTTC. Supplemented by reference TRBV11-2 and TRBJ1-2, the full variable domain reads EAGVAQSPRYKIIEKRQSVAFWCNPISGHATLYWYQQILGQGPKLLIQFQNNGVVDDSQLPKDRFSAERLKGVDSTLKIQPAKLEDSAVYLCASSYPGTGGYGYTFGSGTRLTVV.

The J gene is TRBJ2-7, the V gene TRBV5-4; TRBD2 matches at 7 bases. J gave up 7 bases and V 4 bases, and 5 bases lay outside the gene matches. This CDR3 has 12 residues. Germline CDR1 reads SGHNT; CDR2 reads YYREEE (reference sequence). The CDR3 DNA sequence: TGTGCCAGCAGCCGGGGGGTCCTGGAGCAGTACTTC. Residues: CASSRGVLEQYF.

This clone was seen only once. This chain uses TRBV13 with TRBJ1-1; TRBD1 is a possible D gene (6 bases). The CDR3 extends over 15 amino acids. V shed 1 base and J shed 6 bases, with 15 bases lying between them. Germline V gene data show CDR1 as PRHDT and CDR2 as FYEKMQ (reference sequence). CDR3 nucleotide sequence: TGTGCCAGCAGCTTAGAAGGGGGACGAAGGCCTGAAGCTTTCTTT. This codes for CASSLEGGRRPEAFF. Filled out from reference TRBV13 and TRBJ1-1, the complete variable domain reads AAGVIQSPRHLIKEKRETATLKCYPIPRHDTVYWYQQGPGQDPQFLISFYEKMQSDKGSIPDRFSAQQFSDYHSELNMSSLELGDSALYFCASSLEGGRRPEAFFGQGTRLTVV.